A selection of T cell receptor beta chains follows, all from one sample in a study of beta chain features in type 1 diabetes. TCRdb keeps only in-frame clones here, not all; method: immunoSEQ multiplex PCR. Among over 700,000 clones listed, under 20% were seen once. Sequencing used naive CD4+ T cells from blood. The receptors here all came from a woman aged 18 to 35 in good health. Both conserved end residues are part of each CDR3. The order of the fields is D gene, clone size, V gene, J gene, CDR3 DNA, CDR3 protein. The D gene is left open where the match is weak. Rows may omit the clone size; those that give it use once, few, many or a size class.

TRBD2	.	TRBV4-2	TRBJ2-5	TGTGCCAGCAGCCAAAGCTGGACTAGCGGAGCGACCCAGTACTTC	CASSQSWTSGATQYF
.	.	TRBV5-1	TRBJ2-5	TGCGCCAGCAGTGGAAACAGGGATGAGACCCAGTACTTC	CASSGNRDETQYF
.	few	TRBV7-2	TRBJ2-1	TGTGCCAGCAGCTTAGCTGGTATTTGGGGGGTAGTCAATGAGCAGTTCTTC	CASSLAGIWGVVNEQFF
.	few	TRBV4-2	TRBJ2-7	TGTGCCAGCAGCCAAGCTCTTAGGACAGTCTCCTACGAGCAGTACTTC	CASSQALRTVSYEQYF
TRBD2	few	TRBV13	TRBJ2-7	TGTGCCAGCAGCCCGGGACTAGCTGTCTACGAGCAGTACTTC	CASSPGLAVYEQYF
.	few	TRBV7-8	TRBJ2-3	TGTGCCAGCAGCTTAGCGCTGTCAGCTAGCACAGATACGCAGTATTTT	CASSLALSASTDTQYF
.	.	TRBV5-1	TRBJ1-2	TGCGCCAGCAGCTTGGGGACATCCGGGGCCCATGGCTACACCTTC	CASSLGTSGAHGYTF
TRBD1	.	TRBV6-1	TRBJ1-2	TGTGCCAGCCGAGGGACAGCCAATTATGGCTACACCTTC	CASRGTANYGYTF
.	few	TRBV4-3	TRBJ2-1	TGCGCCAGCAGCCAAGATTTAGGGGGTGGTAGCGACAATGAGCAGTTCTTC	CASSQDLGGGSDNEQFF
TRBD1	.	TRBV7-9	TRBJ1-2	TGTGCCAGCAGTTACAGGGGGTCCGGCTACACCTTC	CASSYRGSGYTF
.	few	TRBV7-2	TRBJ2-2	TGTGCCAGCAGCTTAGCGTACCTAGCCGGGGAGCTGTTTTTT	CASSLAYLAGELFF
TRBD2	.	TRBV4-1	TRBJ2-2	TGCGCCAGCAGCCAAACGGGAGGGACCGGGGAGCTGTTTTTT	CASSQTGGTGELFF
TRBD2	.	TRBV7-9	TRBJ2-7	TGTGCCAGCAGCTTTGGCGGGAGGAACTACGAGCAGTACTTC	CASSFGGRNYEQYF
.	.	TRBV9	TRBJ2-7	TGTGCCAGCAGCGTATACAGCGGCTCCTACGAGCAGTACTTC	CASSVYSGSYEQYF
TRBD2	few	TRBV28	TRBJ2-5	TGTGCCAGCACACTTGGCGGGAGAGAGACCCAGTACTTC	CASTLGGRETQYF
.	few	TRBV19	TRBJ2-1	TGTGCCAGTAGGGTCTTGCTTGGGGGAAATGAGCAGTTCTTC	CASRVLLGGNEQFF
TRBD1	.	TRBV5-1	TRBJ2-7	TGCGCCAGCAGACAAAGCGAGACAGGGATTTACGAGCAGTACTTC	CASRQSETGIYEQYF
TRBD1	few	TRBV9	TRBJ2-2	TGTGCCAGCAGCCCCCGGACAGGGGGTTTCGCCGGGGAGCTGTTTTTT	CASSPRTGGFAGELFF
TRBD1	.	TRBV5-1	TRBJ1-1	TGCGCCAGCAGCTTTTACAGGGGGCGAGCTTTCTTT	CASSFYRGRAFF
.	.	TRBV6-1	TRBJ2-7	TGTGCCAGCAGTGAAGCGGGAAGGCGCTACGAGCAGTACTTC	CASSEAGRRYEQYF
.	few	TRBV11-2	TRBJ1-1	TGTGCCAGCAGCCAGCGGTTGCCTTTGGAAGAAGCTTTCTTT	CASSQRLPLEEAFF
.	few	TRBV6-5	TRBJ1-2	TGTGCCAGCAGTTACTCTGGGACGCATGGCTACACCTTC	CASSYSGTHGYTF
TRBD2	few	TRBV29-1	TRBJ2-3	TGCAGCGCTGGGAGACTAGCGGGAACAGATACGCAGTATTTT	CSAGRLAGTDTQYF
TRBD2	few	TRBV9	TRBJ2-7	TGTGCCAGCAGCGTAGACGGGGGAGGGCCCTACGAGCAGTACTTC	CASSVDGGGPYEQYF
.	.	TRBV29-1	TRBJ2-2	TGCAGCCGTTACTTCTGGGGGAGGTGTAACGCCGGGGAGCTGTTTTTT	CSRYFWGRCNAGELFF
.	few	TRBV2	TRBJ2-4	TGTGCCACCGGACTGGGGCCAGTAGCCAAAAACATTCAGTACTTC	CATGLGPVAKNIQYF
.	few	TRBV5-8	TRBJ2-7	TGTGCCAGCAGCGCGTTCGGGGATGAGCAGTACTTC	CASSAFGDEQYF
.	.	TRBV7-9	TRBJ2-3	TGTGCCACGACAGATACGCAGTATTTT	CATTDTQYF
TRBD1	.	TRBV29-1	TRBJ2-7	TGCAGCGTTGAAGAGGACAGGGGAGACGAGCAGTACTTC	CSVEEDRGDEQYF
.	few	TRBV2	TRBJ1-5	TGTGCCAGTCTAGAGCGCCTTAATCAGCCCCAGCATTTT	CASLERLNQPQHF
.	.	TRBV2	TRBJ1-5	TGTGCCAGCAGGGACAGCGCCGTTCAGCCCCAGCATTTT	CASRDSAVQPQHF
.	.	TRBV7-9	TRBJ2-3	TGTGCCAGCAGCCCCGGGGTTGGGGCAGATACGCAGTATTTT	CASSPGVGADTQYF
.	.	TRBV9	TRBJ2-4	TGTGCCAGCAGCCCTCGTGCTGGCATTCAGTACTTC	CASSPRAGIQYF
.	few	TRBV7-9	TRBJ2-7	TGTGCCAGCAGCTTAGGGCGGACCTACGAGCAGTACTTC	CASSLGRTYEQYF
.	.	TRBV28	TRBJ1-5	TGTGCCAGTGGACGGGAGGGCCGGTTAAATCAGCCCCAGCATTTT	CASGREGRLNQPQHF
.	few	TRBV6-6	TRBJ2-1	TGTGCCAGCAGTGCCCAGGGGAGTTTAGGTGAGCAGTTCTTC	CASSAQGSLGEQFF
.	.	TRBV5-1	TRBJ2-1	TGCGCCAGCAGCGAGCGACAGATGCGACTCGATGAGCAGTTCTTC	CASSERQMRLDEQFF
TRBD1	few	TRBV9	TRBJ2-1	TGTGCCAGCAGCACCCCCGGGACAGGGATACTTGATAGCTCCTACAATGAGCAGTTCTTC	CASSTPGTGILDSSYNEQFF
.	few	TRBV15	TRBJ1-4	TGTGCCACCAGCACCTATGACGTGGGTCGCAGGGAAAAACTGTTTTTT	CATSTYDVGRREKLFF
TRBD2	.	TRBV19	TRBJ2-1	TGTGCCACTAGCGGGTTCTACAATGAGCAGTTCTTC	CATSGFYNEQFF